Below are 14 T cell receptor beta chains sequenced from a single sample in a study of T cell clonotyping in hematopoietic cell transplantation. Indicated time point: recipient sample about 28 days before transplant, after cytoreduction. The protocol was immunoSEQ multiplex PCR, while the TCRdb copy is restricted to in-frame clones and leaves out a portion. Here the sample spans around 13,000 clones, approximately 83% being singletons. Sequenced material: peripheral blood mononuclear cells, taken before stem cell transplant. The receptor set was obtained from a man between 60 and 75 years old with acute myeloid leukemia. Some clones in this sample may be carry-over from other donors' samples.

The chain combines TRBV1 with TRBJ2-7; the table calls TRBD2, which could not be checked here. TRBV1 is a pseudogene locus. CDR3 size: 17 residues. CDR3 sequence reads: CASSQEIRTSGVYEQYF. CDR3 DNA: TGCGCCAGCAGCCAAGAAATTAGGACTAGCGGTGTTTACGAGCAGTACTTC.

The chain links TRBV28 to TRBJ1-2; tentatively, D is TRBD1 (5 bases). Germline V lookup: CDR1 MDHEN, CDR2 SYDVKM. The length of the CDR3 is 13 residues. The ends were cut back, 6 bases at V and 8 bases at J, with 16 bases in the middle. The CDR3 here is CASRNQGSGGYTF. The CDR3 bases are TGTGCCAGCAGAAATCAGGGCTCCGGGGGCTACACCTTC.

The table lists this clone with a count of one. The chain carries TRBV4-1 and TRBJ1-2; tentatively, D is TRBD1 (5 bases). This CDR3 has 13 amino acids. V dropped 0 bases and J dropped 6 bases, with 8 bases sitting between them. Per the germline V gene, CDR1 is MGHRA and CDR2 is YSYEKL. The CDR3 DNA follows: TGCGCCAGCAGCCAAGAGGGACCGGATGGCTACACCTTC. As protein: CASSQEGPDGYTF.

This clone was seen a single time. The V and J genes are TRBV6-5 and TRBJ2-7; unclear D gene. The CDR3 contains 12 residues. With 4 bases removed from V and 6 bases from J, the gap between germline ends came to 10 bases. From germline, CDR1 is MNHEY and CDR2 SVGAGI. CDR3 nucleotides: TGTGCCAGCAGTTCCCCAGTTGGCGAGCAGTACTTC. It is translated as CASSSPVGEQYF.

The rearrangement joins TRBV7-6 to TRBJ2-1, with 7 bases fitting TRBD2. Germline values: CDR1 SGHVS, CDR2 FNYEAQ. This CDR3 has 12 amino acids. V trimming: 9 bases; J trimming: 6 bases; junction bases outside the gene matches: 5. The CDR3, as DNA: TGTGCCAGTGGGGGGGACCTCAATGAGCAGTTCTTC. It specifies CASGGDLNEQFF.

DNA for the CDR3: TGCAGCGCCGGACAGGGAGGCAATCAGCCCCAGCATTTT. This sequence encodes CSAGQGGNQPQHF. The rearrangement links TRBV29-1 to TRBJ1-5; 8 positions agree with TRBD1. J gave up 2 bases and V 7 bases, and 4 bases lay outside the gene matches. CDR3 length: 13 residues. Germline V lookup: CDR1 SQVTM, CDR2 ANQGSEA.

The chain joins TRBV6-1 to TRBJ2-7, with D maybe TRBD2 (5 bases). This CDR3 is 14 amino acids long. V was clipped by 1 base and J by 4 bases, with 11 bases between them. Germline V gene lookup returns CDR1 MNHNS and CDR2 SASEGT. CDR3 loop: CASSEGVAMYEQYF. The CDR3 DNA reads TGTGCCAGCAGTGAAGGGGTAGCGATGTACGAGCAGTACTTC.

The CDR3 reads CSVQVNTEAFF. The CDR3 DNA reads TGCAGCGTTCAGGTGAACACTGAAGCTTTCTTT. The gene calls are TRBV29-1 and TRBJ1-1, with D unresolved. V was trimmed by 5 bases and J by 0 bases, leaving 4 bases between them. The CDR3 length is 11 residues. Germline CDR1 SQVTM, CDR2 ANQGSEA.

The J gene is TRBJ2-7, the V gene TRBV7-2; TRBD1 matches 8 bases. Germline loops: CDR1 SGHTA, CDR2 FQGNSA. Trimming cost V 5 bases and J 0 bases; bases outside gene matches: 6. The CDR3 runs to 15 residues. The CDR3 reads CASSPPRGLSYEQYF. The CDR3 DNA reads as TGTGCCAGCAGCCCCCCCAGGGGGCTCTCCTACGAGCAGTACTTC.

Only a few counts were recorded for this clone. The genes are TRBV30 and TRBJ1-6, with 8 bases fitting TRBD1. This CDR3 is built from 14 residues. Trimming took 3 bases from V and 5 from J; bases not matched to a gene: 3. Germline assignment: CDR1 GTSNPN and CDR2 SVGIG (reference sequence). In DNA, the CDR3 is TGTGCCTGGAGCTCGGGACAGGATAATTCACCCCTCCACTTT. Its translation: CAWSSGQDNSPLHF.

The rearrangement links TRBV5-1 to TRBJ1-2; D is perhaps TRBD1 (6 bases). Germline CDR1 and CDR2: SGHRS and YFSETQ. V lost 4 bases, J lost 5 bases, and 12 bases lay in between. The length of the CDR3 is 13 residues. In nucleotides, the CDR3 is TGCGCCAGCAGCCAGGACAGACTATATGGCTACACCTTC. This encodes CASSQDRLYGYTF.

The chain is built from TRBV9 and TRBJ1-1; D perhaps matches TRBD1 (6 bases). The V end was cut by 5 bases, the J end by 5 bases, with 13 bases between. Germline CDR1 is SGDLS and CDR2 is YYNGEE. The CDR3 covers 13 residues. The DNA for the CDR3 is TGTGCCAGCAGGACCTATCAGGGGACTGAAGCTTTCTTT. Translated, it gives CASRTYQGTEAFF.

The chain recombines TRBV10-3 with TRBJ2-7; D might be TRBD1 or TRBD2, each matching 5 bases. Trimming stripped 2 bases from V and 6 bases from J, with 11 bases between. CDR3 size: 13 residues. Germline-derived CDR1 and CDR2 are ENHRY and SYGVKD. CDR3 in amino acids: CAISETGEGEQYF. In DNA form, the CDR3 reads TGTGCCATCAGTGAGACAGGTGAGGGCGAGCAGTACTTC.

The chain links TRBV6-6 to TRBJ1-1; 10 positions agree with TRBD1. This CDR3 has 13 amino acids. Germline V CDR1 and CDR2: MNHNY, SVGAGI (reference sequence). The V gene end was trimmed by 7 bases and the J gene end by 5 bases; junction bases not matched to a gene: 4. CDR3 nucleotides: TGTGCCAGCACCGGGACAGGGGAGACTGAAGCTTTCTTT. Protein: CASTGTGETEAFF.